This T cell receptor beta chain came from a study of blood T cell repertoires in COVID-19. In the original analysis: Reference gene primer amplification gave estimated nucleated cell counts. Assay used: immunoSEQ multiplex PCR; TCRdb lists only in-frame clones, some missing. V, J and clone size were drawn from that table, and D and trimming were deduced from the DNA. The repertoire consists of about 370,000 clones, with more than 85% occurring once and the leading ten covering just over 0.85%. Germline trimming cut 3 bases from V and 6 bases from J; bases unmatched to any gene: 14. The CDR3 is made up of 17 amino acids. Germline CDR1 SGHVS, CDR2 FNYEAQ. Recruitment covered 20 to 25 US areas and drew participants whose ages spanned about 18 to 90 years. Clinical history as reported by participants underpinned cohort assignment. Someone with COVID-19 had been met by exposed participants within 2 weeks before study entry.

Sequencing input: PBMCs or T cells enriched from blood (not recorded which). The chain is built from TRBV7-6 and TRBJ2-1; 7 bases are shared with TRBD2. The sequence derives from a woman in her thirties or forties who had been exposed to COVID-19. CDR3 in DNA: TGTGCCAGCAGCTTCCGTGCGGCGGGAGATCTGGGCAATGAGCAGTTCTTC. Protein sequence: CASSFRAAGDLGNEQFF.